This T cell receptor beta chain derives from a study of shared T cell receptors in the human thymus. Here immunoSEQ multiplex PCR was the method, and the copy in TCRdb shows in-frame clones only, minus some. In the table there are 700,000 to 750,000 clones, 80% to 90% of which are singletons. In its sample, this clone was seen once. With 7 bases removed from V and 3 bases from J, the gap between germline ends came to 18 bases. The CDR3 consists of 15 residues. Germline V gene data show CDR1 as MDHEN and CDR2 as SYDVKM. In addition, the sample was reused for a study of human thymus T cells. This second study says: From resections taken during corrective heart surgery, the thymus tissue was obtained. Related research examined unrelated individuals and reported that their thymic repertoires overlapped highly.

The chain couples TRBV28 to TRBJ1-1; maybe TRBD1 (6 bases). The receptor comes from a girl under three years old with a congenital heart defect. The sequencing input was thymocytes. CDR3 bases: TGTGCCAGCACGCGGACAGCTCCCGGGGACACTGAAGCTTTCTTT. Translated, it gives CASTRTAPGDTEAFF.